This entry features one T cell receptor (beta chain) sequence. The V gene's germline CDR1 is DFQATT and CDR2 SNEGSKA (reference sequence). J lost 5 bases, V lost 6 bases, and 9 bases had no gene match. This CDR3 is 13 amino acids long. The library came from three nested PCR rounds adapted from ARM-PCR protocols. Each CDR3 protein gets one entry after TCRdb re-called the multiplex PCR reads with MiXCR. The sample contains 100,000 to 150,000 distinct CDR3 sequences, around three fifths of which appear only once. This sample is part of a study of tumor and adjacent non-tumor tissue in lung cancer. The template was RNA from unsorted bulk tissue.

This TCR was recovered from a man aged 25-45 years with non-small cell lung cancer. The chain joins TRBV20-1 to TRBJ2-5, with 7 bases that match TRBD2. The material sequenced was lung tumor tissue. In DNA, the CDR3 is TGCAGTGCCAGGCCGGGGGGAAGGGAGACCCAGTACTTC. It yields the protein CSARPGGRETQYF.